These 27 T cell receptor beta chains originate from one sample sequenced in a study of blood T cell repertoires in COVID-19. Here immunoSEQ multiplex PCR was the method, and the copy in TCRdb shows in-frame clones only, minus some. The sample has more than 60,000 clones; roughly four fifths are singletons. Sequencing was carried out using peripheral blood. These receptors all come from a human donor in a cohort sampled during active COVID-19.

The chain combines TRBV9 with TRBJ2-1; D perhaps matches TRBD2 (5 bases). The CDR3 has 15 amino acids. Germline CDR1 is SGDLS and CDR2 is YYNGEE. V shed 3 bases and J shed 8 bases, with 18 bases lying between them. The DNA for the CDR3 is TGTGCCAGCAGCGGGGCTAGCACTCCCTTCCATGAGCAGTTCTTC. It yields the protein CASSGASTPFHEQFF.

The chain links TRBV9 to TRBJ1-1, with D hard to call. In germline, CDR1 is SGDLS, CDR2 YYNGEE. Trimming pared 2 bases from V and 1 base from J, leaving 6 bases between. The CDR3 totals 13 residues. Here the CDR3 reads CASSVSRNTEAFF. The CDR3 DNA sequence: TGTGCCAGCAGCGTCTCCCGGAACACTGAAGCTTTCTTT.

This clone appeared once. This chain connects TRBV7-2 to TRBJ2-3; a possible D gene is TRBD2 (5 bases). The CDR3 contains 14 residues. Trimming took off 0 bases at V and 2 bases at J, with 6 bases between the two ends. The germline CDR1 and CDR2 sequences are SGHTA and FQGNSA. In DNA, the CDR3 is TGTGCCAGCAGCTTAGCTAGCGTCACAGATACGCAGTATTTT. Amino acids: CASSLASVTDTQYF.

The V call is TRBV29-1, the J call TRBJ2-7; D call uncertain. CDR1 and CDR2 (germline): SQVTM, ANQGSEA. There are 13 residues in the CDR3. V lost 6 bases, J lost 3 bases, and 15 bases lay in between. The CDR3 loop is CSVEKERSYEQYF. In DNA, the CDR3 is TGCAGCGTGGAGAAAGAGAGAAGCTACGAGCAGTACTTC.

The chain joins TRBV29-1 to TRBJ2-5; D unclear. This CDR3 is built from 12 residues. Trimming cost V 4 bases and J 4 bases, with 10 bases left between them. Looked up from germline, CDR1 is SQVTM and CDR2 is ANQGSEA. CDR3 protein: CSVGVRRETQYF. CDR3 nucleotide sequence: TGCAGCGTTGGTGTCAGAAGAGAGACCCAGTACTTC. Drawing the rest from reference TRBV29-1 and TRBJ2-5, the complete variable domain is SAVISQKPSRDICQRGTSLTIQCQVDSQVTMMFWYRQQPGQSLTLIATANQGSEATYESGFVIDKFPISRPNLTFSTLTVSNMSPEDSSIYLCSVGVRRETQYFGPGTRLLVL.

The chain combines TRBV5-1 with TRBJ1-5; D remains ambiguous. The CDR3 has 13 residues. Germline values: CDR1 SGHRS, CDR2 YFSETQ. Trimming cost V 2 bases and J 3 bases, with 6 bases left between them. Written as DNA, the CDR3 is TGCGCCAGCAGCTTAACAACCAATCAGCCCCAGCATTTT. It translates to CASSLTTNQPQHF.

This rearrangement joins TRBV2 to TRBJ1-4, with a possible D match to TRBD1 (6 bases). CDR1 is SNHLY, CDR2 FYNNEI, per germline. V gave up 6 bases and J gave up 1 base, with 27 bases separating them. This CDR3 is 20 amino acids long. The CDR3 spells CASSPNWGGASTLTNEKLFF. CDR3 nucleotide sequence: TGTGCCAGCAGCCCAAATTGGGGGGGCGCGTCAACTTTAACTAATGAAAAACTGTTTTTT.

The chain carries TRBV30 and TRBJ1-2; D is ambiguous. Trimming pared 0 bases from V and 6 bases from J, leaving 8 bases between. CDR1 and CDR2 from the germline V gene are GTSNPN and SVGIG (reference sequence). The CDR3 sequence is 12 residues long. The CDR3 nucleotides read TGTGCCTGGAGTGTACGAGGGAATGGCTACACCTTC. This gives the protein CAWSVRGNGYTF.

This clone was detected once. This sequence joins TRBV6-5 and TRBJ2-7, with D perhaps TRBD1 (6 bases). This CDR3 has 15 amino acids. CDR1 is MNHEY, CDR2 SVGAGI, per germline. V was pared by 3 bases and J by 4 bases, with 16 bases between. The CDR3 region is CASSYTRTATYEQYF. The CDR3 DNA follows: TGTGCCAGCAGTTATACCCGGACAGCCACATACGAGCAGTACTTC.

This rearrangement joins TRBV5-4 to TRBJ2-3; maybe TRBD2 (6 bases). CDR1 is SGHNT and CDR2 is YYREEE in the germline V gene (reference sequence). The CDR3 is 13 amino acids. The V gene lost 4 bases and the J gene lost 8 bases, with 14 bases spanning the gap. The DNA for the CDR3 is TGTGCCAGCAGCCAGGACTACGTGCGTACGCAGTATTTT. Translation: CASSQDYVRTQYF.

This clone was picked up a small number of times. The CDR3 DNA is TGTGCCAGTAGTATACGAGGCAGCGGGGGGGCCTACGAGCAGTACTTC. Translating gives CASSIRGSGGAYEQYF. The rearrangement links TRBV19 to TRBJ2-7; 10 bases align to TRBD2. CDR1 and CDR2 from the germline V gene are LNHDA and SQIVND (reference sequence). Unmatched junction bases numbered 6, after V lost 2 bases and J lost 2 bases. This CDR3 contains 16 residues.

This clone was seen only once. The chain carries TRBV7-2 and TRBJ2-3; D not resolved. Trimming removed 3 bases from V and 4 bases from J, with 11 bases in between. Germline V gene sequence: CDR1 SGHTA, CDR2 FQGNSA. This CDR3 contains 14 residues. The CDR3 region is CASSLSRAADTQYF. The CDR3 DNA reads TGTGCCAGCAGCTTGAGCCGCGCTGCAGATACGCAGTATTTT.

The chain uses TRBV3-1 (or the pseudogene TRBV3-2) and TRBJ2-2; the match to TRBD2 covers 8 bases. Trimming took 6 bases from V and 1 from J; bases not matched to a gene: 4. This CDR3 region has 15 residues. Germline V CDR1 and CDR2: LGHDT, YNNKEL (reference sequence). CDR3 in amino acids: CASRQSGGNTGELFF. The CDR3 nucleotides read TGTGCCAGCAGGCAGAGCGGGGGGAACACCGGGGAGCTGTTTTTT.

The chain couples TRBV30 to TRBJ1-1, with 9 bases that match TRBD1. The CDR3 length is 14 residues. Germline V gene sequence: CDR1 GTSNPN, CDR2 SVGIG (reference sequence). J was trimmed by 0 bases and V by 3 bases; bases with no gene match: 2. CDR3 DNA sequence: TGTGCCTGGAGACGACAGGGGGTGAACACTGAAGCTTTCTTT. This gives the protein CAWRRQGVNTEAFF.

The CDR3, as DNA: TGTGCCAGCAGCGAAAAACCCTACACAGATACGCAGTATTTT. Translation: CASSEKPYTDTQYF. The rearrangement joins TRBV7-2 to TRBJ2-3; D remains ambiguous. Germline loops: CDR1 SGHTA, CDR2 FQGNSA. Trimming removed 5 bases at V and 2 bases at J, with 11 bases between. This CDR3 contains 14 residues.

The V gene is TRBV19, the J gene TRBJ1-2; 7 positions agree with TRBD1. The CDR3 loop spans 13 amino acids. The trim removed 6 bases at V and 2 bases at J, leaving 3 bases unmatched. Germline V gene data show CDR1 as LNHDA and CDR2 as SQIVND (reference sequence). CDR3 region: CASSPTGNYGYTF. In DNA form, the CDR3 reads TGTGCCAGTAGCCCGACAGGGAACTATGGCTACACCTTC.

The chain is built from TRBV6-6 and TRBJ2-1, with D maybe TRBD2 (5 bases). CDR1 and CDR2 from the germline V gene are MNHNY and SVGAGI (reference sequence). Trimming shortened V by 2 bases and J by 5 bases, and 13 bases separated the two germline ends. This CDR3 comprises 15 residues. This CDR3 reads CASSYELEGNNEQFF. The CDR3 DNA reads TGTGCCAGCAGTTACGAACTTGAGGGAAACAATGAGCAGTTCTTC.

V gene TRBV11-3 combines with J gene TRBJ2-2; 9 bases line up with TRBD1. The germline V gene has CDR1 SGHNT and CDR2 YENEEA. This CDR3 spans 17 amino acids. V lost 3 bases and J lost 4; bases outside the gene matches: 9. The CDR3 sequence: CASSFGTGKSSTGELFF. As DNA, the CDR3 is TGTGCCAGCAGCTTCGGGACAGGGAAATCGTCCACCGGGGAGCTGTTTTTT.

The chain is built from TRBV18 and TRBJ1-1; the D gene is possibly TRBD1 (6 bases). The CDR3 sequence is 15 residues long. Looked up from germline, CDR1 is KGHSH and CDR2 is LQKENI. V dropped 3 bases and J dropped 5 bases, with 16 bases sitting between them. The CDR3 is CASSPGHLRGTEAFF. CDR3 bases: TGTGCCAGCTCACCGGGACACCTGAGAGGTACTGAAGCTTTCTTT. Together with reference TRBV18 and TRBJ1-1, the CDR3 gives the full variable domain: NAGVMQNPRHLVRRRGQEARLRCSPMKGHSHVYWYRQLPEEGLKFMVYLQKENIIDESGMPKERFSAEFPKEGPSILRIQQVVRGDSAAYFCASSPGHLRGTEAFFGQGTRLTVV.

This chain joins TRBV2 and TRBJ2-7, with 8 bases lining up with TRBD1. This CDR3 is 15 amino acids long. Germline V CDR1 and CDR2: SNHLY, FYNNEI. The ends lost 7 bases at V and 1 base at J; junction bases unmatched: 9. The CDR3 is CASNPGGSRSYEQYF. In DNA form, the CDR3 reads TGTGCCAGCAACCCAGGGGGCAGTAGGTCCTACGAGCAGTACTTC.

In this sample, this clone turned up a few times. The V call is TRBV7-9, the J call TRBJ2-7; D might be TRBD2 (5 bases). With 1 base removed from V and 3 bases from J, the gap between germline ends came to 13 bases. Germline lookup yields CDR1 SEHNR and CDR2 FQNEAQ (reference sequence). The CDR3 contains 15 residues. CDR3 loop: CASSLEGLPNYEQYF. The CDR3 DNA reads TGTGCCAGCAGCTTAGAAGGACTTCCAAACTACGAGCAGTACTTC.

The genes are TRBV3-1 (or the pseudogene TRBV3-2) and TRBJ2-5; a weak D match, TRBD1 (6 bases). Trimming shortened V by 3 bases and J by 4 bases, and 12 bases separated the two germline ends. The CDR3 has 14 amino acids. The germline V gene has CDR1 LGHDT and CDR2 YNNKEL (reference sequence). CDR3 loop: CASSHPQGRETQYF. CDR3 sequence (DNA): TGTGCCAGCAGCCACCCCCAGGGGAGAGAGACCCAGTACTTC.

The chain employs TRBV2 and TRBJ2-2, with 7 bases lining up with TRBD1. The CDR3 covers 14 residues. In germline, CDR1 is SNHLY, CDR2 FYNNEI. The trim removed 6 bases at V and 7 bases at J, leaving 8 bases unmatched. CDR3 nucleotides: TGTGCCAGCAGCAGCGACAGGGCTGTCGGGGAGCTGTTTTTT. Amino acids: CASSSDRAVGELFF.

The V gene is TRBV28, the J gene TRBJ1-4, with D tentatively TRBD1 (6 bases). Germline assignment: CDR1 MDHEN and CDR2 SYDVKM. Trimming stripped 6 bases from V and 6 bases from J, with 17 bases between. The CDR3 spans 15 residues. The CDR3 DNA is TGTGCCAGCAGCATGACGGGGAGGGGGGATGAAAAACTGTTTTTT. This encodes CASSMTGRGDEKLFF.

The rearrangement links TRBV4-1 to TRBJ1-1, with D unclear. V was pared by 1 base and J by 6 bases, with 12 bases between. The CDR3 loop spans 14 amino acids. The germline gives CDR1 MGHRA, CDR2 YSYEKL. The CDR3 DNA is TGCGCCAGCAGCCAAGTAGCTGACGGGGCTGAAGCTTTCTTT. It codes for CASSQVADGAEAFF.

V gene TRBV18 combines with J gene TRBJ2-7, with TRBD1 identical over 10 bases. This CDR3 is built from 15 residues. Looked up from germline, CDR1 is KGHSH and CDR2 is LQKENI. J lost 5 bases, V lost 4 bases, and 8 bases had no gene match. DNA of the CDR3: TGTGCCAGCTCACGCGCGACAGGGGGCAGCAACGAGCAGTACTTC. This translates into CASSRATGGSNEQYF.

The rearrangement uses TRBV30 and TRBJ1-1, with 7 bases fitting TRBD1. Germline-derived CDR1 and CDR2 are GTSNPN and SVGIG (reference sequence). CDR3 size: 13 residues. The trim removed 3 bases at V and 7 bases at J, leaving 8 bases unmatched. In DNA form, the CDR3 reads TGTGCCTGGAGCGAGGGGGGACAGCGTGAAGCTTTCTTT. Amino acid sequence: CAWSEGGQREAFF.